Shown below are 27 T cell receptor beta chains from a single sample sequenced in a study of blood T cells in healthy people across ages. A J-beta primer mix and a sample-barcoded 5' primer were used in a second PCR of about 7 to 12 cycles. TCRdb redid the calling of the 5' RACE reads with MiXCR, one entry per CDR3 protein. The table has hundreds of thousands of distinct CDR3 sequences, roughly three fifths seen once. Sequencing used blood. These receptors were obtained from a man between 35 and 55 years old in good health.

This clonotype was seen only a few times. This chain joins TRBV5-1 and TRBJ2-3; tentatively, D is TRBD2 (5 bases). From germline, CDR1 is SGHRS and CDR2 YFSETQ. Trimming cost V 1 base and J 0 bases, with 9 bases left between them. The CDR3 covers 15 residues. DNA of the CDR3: TGCGCCAGCAGCTTGCAAGCGGACAGCACAGATACGCAGTATTTT. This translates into CASSLQADSTDTQYF.

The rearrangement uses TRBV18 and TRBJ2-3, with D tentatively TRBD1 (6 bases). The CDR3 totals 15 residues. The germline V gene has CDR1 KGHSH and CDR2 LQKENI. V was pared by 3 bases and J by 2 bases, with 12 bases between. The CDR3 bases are TGTGCCAGCTCACCTGGACAGCTCGCCACAGATACGCAGTATTTT. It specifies CASSPGQLATDTQYF.

The CDR3 protein is CASSDMTGVGAKNIQYF. The DNA of the CDR3 is TGTGCCAGCAGTGATATGACGGGGGTAGGGGCCAAAAACATTCAGTACTTC. V and J are TRBV2 and TRBJ2-4; tentatively, D is TRBD2 (6 bases). The CDR3 is 17 amino acids. The germline gives CDR1 SNHLY, CDR2 FYNNEI. With 3 bases removed from V and 1 base from J, the gap between germline ends came to 16 bases.

The DNA of the CDR3 is TGCAGTGCTAGCCTTAGCGGGGGCGCCGGCACAGATACGCAGTATTTT. Protein: CSASLSGGAGTDTQYF. The chain is built from TRBV20-1 and TRBJ2-3, with 9 positions matching TRBD2. CDR1 and CDR2 from the germline V gene are DFQATT and SNEGSKA (reference sequence). The length of the CDR3 is 16 residues. With V trimmed by 3 bases and J by 1 base, 8 bases remained unmatched.

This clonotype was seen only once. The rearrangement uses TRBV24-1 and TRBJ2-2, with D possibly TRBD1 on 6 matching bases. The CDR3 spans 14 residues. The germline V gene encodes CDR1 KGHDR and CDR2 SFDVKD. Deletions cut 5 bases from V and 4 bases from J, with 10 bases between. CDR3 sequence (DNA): TGTGCCACCAGTGTTCAGGGGATCACCGGGGAGCTGTTTTTT. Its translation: CATSVQGITGELFF.

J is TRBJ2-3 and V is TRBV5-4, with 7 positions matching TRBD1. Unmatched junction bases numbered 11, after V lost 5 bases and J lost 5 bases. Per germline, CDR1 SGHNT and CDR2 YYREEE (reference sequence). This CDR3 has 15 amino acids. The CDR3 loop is CASSLTGLGKDTQYF. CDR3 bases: TGTGCCAGCAGTTTGACAGGGTTGGGTAAAGATACGCAGTATTTT.

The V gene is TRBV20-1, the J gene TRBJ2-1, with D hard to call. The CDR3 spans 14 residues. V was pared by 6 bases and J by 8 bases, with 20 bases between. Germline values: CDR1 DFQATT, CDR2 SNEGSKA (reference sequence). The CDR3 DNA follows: TGCAGTGCCTACTCCGCTCCTTTACTCGATGAGCAGTTCTTC. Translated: CSAYSAPLLDEQFF.

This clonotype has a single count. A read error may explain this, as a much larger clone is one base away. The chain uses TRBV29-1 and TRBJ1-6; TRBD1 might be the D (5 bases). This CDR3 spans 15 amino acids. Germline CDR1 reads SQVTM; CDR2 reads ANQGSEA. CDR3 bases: TGCAGCGTTCGAACAGGAAGCTCCTATAATTCATCCCTCCACTTT. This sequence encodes CSVRTGSSYNSSLHF.

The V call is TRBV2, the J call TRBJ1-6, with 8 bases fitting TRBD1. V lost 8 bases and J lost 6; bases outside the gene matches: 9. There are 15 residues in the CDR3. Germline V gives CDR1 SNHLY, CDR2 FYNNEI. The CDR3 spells CASRYETGVNSPLHF. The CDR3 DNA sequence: TGTGCCAGCCGTTACGAGACAGGGGTTAATTCACCCCTCCACTTT. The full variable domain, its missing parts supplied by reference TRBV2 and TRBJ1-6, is EPEVTQTPSHQVTQMGQEVILRCVPISNHLYFYWYRQILGQKVEFLVSFYNNEISEKSEIFDDQFSVERPDGSNFTLKIRSTKLEDSAMYFCASRYETGVNSPLHFGNGTRLTVT.

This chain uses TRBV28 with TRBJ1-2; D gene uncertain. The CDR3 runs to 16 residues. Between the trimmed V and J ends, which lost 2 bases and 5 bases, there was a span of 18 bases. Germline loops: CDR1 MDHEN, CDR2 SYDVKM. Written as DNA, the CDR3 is TGTGCCAGCAGTTTAGGAGCTCCGGGAGGGATGTATGGCTACACCTTC. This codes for CASSLGAPGGMYGYTF.

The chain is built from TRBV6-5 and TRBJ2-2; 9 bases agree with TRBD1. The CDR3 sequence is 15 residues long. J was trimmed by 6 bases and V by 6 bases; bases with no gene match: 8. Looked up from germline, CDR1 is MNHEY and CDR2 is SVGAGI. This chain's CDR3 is CASRTGTGKAGELFF. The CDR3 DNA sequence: TGTGCCAGCAGAACGGGGACAGGGAAAGCCGGGGAGCTGTTTTTT.

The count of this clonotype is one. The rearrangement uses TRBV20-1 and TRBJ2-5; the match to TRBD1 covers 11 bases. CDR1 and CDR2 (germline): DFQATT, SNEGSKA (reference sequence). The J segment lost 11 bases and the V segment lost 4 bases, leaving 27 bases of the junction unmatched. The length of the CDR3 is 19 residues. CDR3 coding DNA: TGCAGTGCTAAGGACACCGCCTGGACAGGGGGCATAGGGAACAATGAGCAGTACTTC. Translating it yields CSAKDTAWTGGIGNNEQYF.

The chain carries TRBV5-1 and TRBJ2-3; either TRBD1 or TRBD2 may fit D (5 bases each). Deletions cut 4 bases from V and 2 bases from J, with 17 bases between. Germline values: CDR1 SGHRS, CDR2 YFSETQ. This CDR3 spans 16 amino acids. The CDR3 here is CASSPEGRAHTDTQYF. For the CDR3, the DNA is TGCGCCAGCAGCCCCGAGGGCAGGGCCCACACAGATACGCAGTATTTT.

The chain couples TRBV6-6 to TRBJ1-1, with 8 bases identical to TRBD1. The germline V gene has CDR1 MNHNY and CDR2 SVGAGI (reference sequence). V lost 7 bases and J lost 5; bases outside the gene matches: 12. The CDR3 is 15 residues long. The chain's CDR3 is CASTDGTGMRTEAFF. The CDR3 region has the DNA TGTGCCAGCACCGACGGGACAGGCATGAGGACTGAAGCTTTCTTT.

CDR3 protein: CASRSQDSGNEKLFF. Written as DNA, the CDR3 is TGTGCCAGCAGGTCACAGGACAGTGGTAATGAAAAACTGTTTTTT. The V gene is TRBV12-3 or TRBV12-4, the J gene TRBJ1-4, with D possibly matching TRBD1 (6 bases). The length of the CDR3 is 15 residues. V was cut by 6 bases and J by 4 bases, with 15 bases left in between.

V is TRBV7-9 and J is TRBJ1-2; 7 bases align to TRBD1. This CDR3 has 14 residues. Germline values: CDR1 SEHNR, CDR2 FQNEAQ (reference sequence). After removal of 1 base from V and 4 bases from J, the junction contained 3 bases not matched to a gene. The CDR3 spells CASSLDNRGYGYTF. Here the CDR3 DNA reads TGTGCCAGCAGCTTAGATAACAGGGGCTATGGCTACACCTTC.

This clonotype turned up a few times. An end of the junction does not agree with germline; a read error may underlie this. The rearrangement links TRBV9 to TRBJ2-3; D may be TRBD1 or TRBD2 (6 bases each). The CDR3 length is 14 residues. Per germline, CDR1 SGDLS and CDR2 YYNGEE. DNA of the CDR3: TGTGCCAGCAGTGTAGGGGGGCTTACAGATACGCAGTATTTT. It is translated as CASSVGGLTDTQYF.

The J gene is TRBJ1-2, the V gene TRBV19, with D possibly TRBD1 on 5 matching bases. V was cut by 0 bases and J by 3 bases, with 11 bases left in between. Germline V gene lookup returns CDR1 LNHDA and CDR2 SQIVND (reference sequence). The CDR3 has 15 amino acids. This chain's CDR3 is CASSIDGAMDYGYTF. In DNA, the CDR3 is TGTGCCAGTAGTATAGATGGGGCAATGGACTATGGCTACACCTTC.

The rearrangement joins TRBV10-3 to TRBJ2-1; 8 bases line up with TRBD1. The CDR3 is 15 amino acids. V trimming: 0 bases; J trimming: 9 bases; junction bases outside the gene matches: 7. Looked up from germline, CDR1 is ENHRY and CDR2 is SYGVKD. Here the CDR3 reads CAISESMGQEGEQFF. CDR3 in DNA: TGTGCCATCAGTGAGTCGATGGGACAGGAAGGTGAGCAGTTCTTC.

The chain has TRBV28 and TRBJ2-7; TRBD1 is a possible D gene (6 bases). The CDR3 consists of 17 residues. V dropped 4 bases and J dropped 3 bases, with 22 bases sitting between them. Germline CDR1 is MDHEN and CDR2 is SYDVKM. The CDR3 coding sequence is TGTGCCAGCAGTTCCTACCTAATTCGACAGGAGAGCTACGAGCAGTACTTC. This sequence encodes CASSSYLIRQESYEQYF. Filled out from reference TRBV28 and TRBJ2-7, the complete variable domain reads DVKVTQSSRYLVKRTGEKVFLECVQDMDHENMFWYRQDPGLGLRLIYFSYDVKMKEKGDIPEGYSVSREKKERFSLILESASTNQTSMYLCASSSYLIRQESYEQYFGPGTRLTVT.

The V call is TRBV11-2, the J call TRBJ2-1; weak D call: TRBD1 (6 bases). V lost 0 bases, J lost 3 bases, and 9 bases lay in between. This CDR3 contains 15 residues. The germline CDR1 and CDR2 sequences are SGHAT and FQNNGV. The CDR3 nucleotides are TGTGCCAGCAGCTTAGAGGGGGCCGTCTACAATGAGCAGTTCTTC. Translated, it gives CASSLEGAVYNEQFF.

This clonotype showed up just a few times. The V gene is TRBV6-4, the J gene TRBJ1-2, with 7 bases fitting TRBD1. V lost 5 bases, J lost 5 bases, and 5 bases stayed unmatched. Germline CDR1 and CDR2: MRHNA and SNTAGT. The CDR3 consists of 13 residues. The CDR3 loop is CASSRQGRYGYTF. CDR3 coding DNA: TGTGCCAGCAGTCGACAGGGTAGATATGGCTACACCTTC.

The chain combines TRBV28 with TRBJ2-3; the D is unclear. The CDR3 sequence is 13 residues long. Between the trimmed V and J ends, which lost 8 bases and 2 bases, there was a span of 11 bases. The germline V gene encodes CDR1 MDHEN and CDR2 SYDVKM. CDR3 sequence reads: CASGTENTDTQYF. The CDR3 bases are TGTGCCAGCGGTACTGAAAACACAGATACGCAGTATTTT.

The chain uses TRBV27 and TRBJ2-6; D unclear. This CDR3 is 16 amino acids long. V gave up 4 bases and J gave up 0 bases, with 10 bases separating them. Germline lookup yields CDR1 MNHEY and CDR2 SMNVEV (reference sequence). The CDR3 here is CASSSLVASGANVLTF. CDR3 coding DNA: TGTGCCAGCAGTTCCCTGGTTGCCTCTGGGGCCAACGTCCTGACTTTC.

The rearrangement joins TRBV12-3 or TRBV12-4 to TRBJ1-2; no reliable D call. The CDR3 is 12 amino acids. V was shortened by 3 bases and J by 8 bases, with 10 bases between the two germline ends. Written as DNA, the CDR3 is TGTGCCAGCAGTTTTGGCGTTAGGGGCTACACCTTC. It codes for CASSFGVRGYTF.

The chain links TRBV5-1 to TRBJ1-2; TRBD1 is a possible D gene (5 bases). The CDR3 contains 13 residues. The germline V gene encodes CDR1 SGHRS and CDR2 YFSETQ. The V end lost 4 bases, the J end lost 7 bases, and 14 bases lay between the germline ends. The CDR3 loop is CASSLYTGAGYTF. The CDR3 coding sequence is TGCGCCAGCAGCCTTTATACAGGAGCTGGCTACACCTTC.

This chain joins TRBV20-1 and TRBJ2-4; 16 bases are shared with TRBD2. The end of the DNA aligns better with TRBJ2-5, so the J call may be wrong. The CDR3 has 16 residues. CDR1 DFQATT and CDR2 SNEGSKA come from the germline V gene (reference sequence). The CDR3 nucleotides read TGCAGTGCTCCCGGGACTAGCGGGGGGGCTGGAGAGACCCAGTACTTC. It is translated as CSAPGTSGGAGETQYF.